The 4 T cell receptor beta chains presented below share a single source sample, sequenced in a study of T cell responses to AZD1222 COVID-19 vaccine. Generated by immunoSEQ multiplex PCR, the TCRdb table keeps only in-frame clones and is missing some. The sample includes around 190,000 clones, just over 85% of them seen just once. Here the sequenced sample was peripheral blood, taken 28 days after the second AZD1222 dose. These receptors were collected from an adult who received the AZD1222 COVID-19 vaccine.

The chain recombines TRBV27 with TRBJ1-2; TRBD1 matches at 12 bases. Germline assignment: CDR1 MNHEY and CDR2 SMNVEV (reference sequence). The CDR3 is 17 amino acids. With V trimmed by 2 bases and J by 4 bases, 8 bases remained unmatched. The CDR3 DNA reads TGTGCCAGCAGTTTAAGGGGACAGGGGGCGCAAATCTATGGCTACACCTTC. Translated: CASSLRGQGAQIYGYTF.

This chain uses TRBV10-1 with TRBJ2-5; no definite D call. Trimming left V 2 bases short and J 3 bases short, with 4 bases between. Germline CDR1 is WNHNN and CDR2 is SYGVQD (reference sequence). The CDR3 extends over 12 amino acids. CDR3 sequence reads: CASSEGKETQYF. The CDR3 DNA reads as TGCGCCAGCAGTGAGGGGAAAGAGACCCAGTACTTC.

CDR3 sequence (DNA): TGTGCCAGCAGTGAATCTTGGTCCCACTATGGCTACACCTTC. This encodes CASSESWSHYGYTF. The V gene is TRBV6-1, the J gene TRBJ1-2; D is uncertain. Germline V gene lookup returns CDR1 MNHNS and CDR2 SASEGT. The CDR3 runs to 14 residues. V lost 2 bases to trimming and J lost 3 bases, with 10 bases between them.

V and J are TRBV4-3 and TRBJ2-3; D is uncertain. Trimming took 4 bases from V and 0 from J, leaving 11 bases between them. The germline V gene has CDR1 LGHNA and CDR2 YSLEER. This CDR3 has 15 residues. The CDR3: CASSLYKRSTDTQYF. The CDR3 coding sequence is TGCGCCAGCAGCCTCTACAAGCGTAGCACAGATACGCAGTATTTT.